This is a list of T cell receptor beta chains from one sample in a study of blood T cells in healthy people across ages. TCRdb reprocessed the 5' RACE reads via MiXCR and lists one record per CDR3 protein. The table records over 700,000 distinct CDR3 sequences, 25% of them present only once. The sample also formed part of further work on T cells of mothers and their children.

The sequenced sample consisted of blood. Every receptor here comes from a boy between 10 and 17 years old in good health. Both conserved end residues are part of each CDR3. A D gene is named only where the DNA matches it firmly. Clone size appears in some rows only: once, few, many, or a class for an expanded clone.

J,D,size,V,CDR3,DNA
TRBJ1-1,.,.,TRBV10-3,CAISESGSAEAFF,TGTGCCATCAGTGAGTCGGGCTCAGCTGAAGCTTTCTTT
TRBJ2-7,.,.,TRBV28,CASSTKTTGGDSTSGISYEQYF,TGTGCCAGCAGTACGAAAACGACAGGGGGCGACTCGACTAGCGGAATATCCTACGAGCAGTACTTC
TRBJ1-2,.,.,TRBV28,CASPGQNYGYTF,TGTGCCAGCCCGGGACAAAACTATGGCTACACCTTC
TRBJ2-1,TRBD2,.,TRBV12-3/TRBV12-4,CASSFWGLAGGRHEQFF,TGTGCCAGCAGTTTTTGGGGACTAGCGGGAGGGCGGCATGAGCAGTTCTTC
TRBJ2-5,TRBD1,once,TRBV2,CASGQGSEETQYF,TGTGCCAGCGGACAGGGGTCGGAAGAGACCCAGTACTTC
TRBJ2-1,TRBD1,once,TRBV7-2,CASSRDRYSYNEQFF,TGTGCCAGCAGCCGGGACAGGTACTCCTACAATGAGCAGTTCTTC
TRBJ2-7,TRBD2,.,TRBV29-1,CSALGGGPSYEQYF,TGCAGCGCCCTGGGCGGGGGACCTTCCTACGAGCAGTACTTC
TRBJ2-3,.,.,TRBV29-1,CSVVRIFTDTQYF,TGCAGCGTTGTCAGGATCTTCACAGATACGCAGTATTTT
TRBJ1-2,.,few,TRBV12-3/TRBV12-4,CASSFGGTAHNYGYTF,TGTGCCAGCAGTTTCGGTGGAACAGCCCATAACTATGGCTACACCTTC
TRBJ2-5,.,.,TRBV20-1,CSAIRGGEQMAF,TGCAGTGCTATCAGGGGCGGGGAACAGATGGCCTTC
TRBJ2-5,.,few,TRBV5-1,CASRKGAGEETQYF,TGCGCCAGCAGAAAAGGGGCAGGGGAAGAGACCCAGTACTTC
TRBJ2-1,TRBD2,few,TRBV20-1,CSATGTNPGTLWYNNEQFF,TGCAGTGCTACGGGGACTAATCCGGGAACTTTATGGTACAACAATGAGCAGTTCTTC
TRBJ1-2,.,.,TRBV29-1,CSVDSSEGYTF,TGCAGCGTTGACAGTAGTGAGGGCTACACCTTC